This is a list of T cell receptor beta chains from one sample in a study of cytomegalovirus exposure and HLA in healthy donors. Here immunoSEQ multiplex PCR was the method, and the copy in TCRdb shows in-frame clones only, minus some. This repertoire shows about 160,000 clones, 80% found once; its top ten account for 9% to 10%. The specimen was PBMCs. Receptors originate from a man younger than 30 in good health and CMV-seropositive. The CDR3 runs from the conserved cysteine through the conserved F or W. The order of the fields is D gene, clone size, J gene, V gene, CDR3 protein, CDR3 DNA. The D gene is left open where the match is weak. Expanded clones are given a class, and other clones once, few, many or no size at all.

d_call: TRBD1
clone_size: .
j_call: TRBJ2-7
v_call: TRBV5-6
cdr3_aa: CASTSWTGGYEQYF
cdr3_nt: TGTGCCAGCACCTCCTGGACAGGGGGATACGAGCAGTACTTC

d_call: .
clone_size: .
j_call: TRBJ1-2
v_call: TRBV20-1
cdr3_aa: CSARSSGYTF
cdr3_nt: TGCAGTGCTAGAAGTAGTGGCTACACCTTC

d_call: .
clone_size: once
j_call: TRBJ2-7
v_call: TRBV7-9
cdr3_aa: CASSLAHRDEQYF
cdr3_nt: TGTGCCAGCAGCTTAGCGCACAGGGACGAGCAGTACTTC

d_call: .
clone_size: .
j_call: TRBJ1-1
v_call: TRBV30
cdr3_aa: CAWSSEAVGTEAFF
cdr3_nt: TGTGCCTGGAGTTCGGAGGCCGTGGGGACTGAAGCTTTCTTT

d_call: .
clone_size: .
j_call: TRBJ1-2
v_call: TRBV28
cdr3_aa: CASSLLGAQVTIGGYTF
cdr3_nt: TGTGCCAGCAGTTTACTTGGGGCACAGGTTACTATCGGTGGCTACACCTTC

d_call: .
clone_size: once
j_call: TRBJ1-1
v_call: TRBV5-1
cdr3_aa: CASSLGRGRTEAFF
cdr3_nt: TGCGCCAGCAGCTTGGGTAGGGGCCGCACTGAAGCTTTCTTT

d_call: TRBD2
clone_size: .
j_call: TRBJ2-1
v_call: TRBV29-1
cdr3_aa: CSVRIASGSWNEQFF
cdr3_nt: TGCAGCGTTAGGATTGCTAGCGGGAGCTGGAATGAGCAGTTCTTC

d_call: TRBD1
clone_size: .
j_call: TRBJ2-7
v_call: TRBV12-5
cdr3_aa: CASGLGTGGQWEQYF
cdr3_nt: TGTGCTAGTGGTTTGGGGACAGGGGGCCAGTGGGAGCAGTACTTC

d_call: .
clone_size: once
j_call: TRBJ2-3
v_call: TRBV12-5
cdr3_aa: CASGLLFARADTQYF
cdr3_nt: TGTGCTAGTGGTTTGCTCTTCGCCAGGGCCGATACGCAGTATTTT

d_call: TRBD2
clone_size: .
j_call: TRBJ2-1
v_call: TRBV4-3
cdr3_aa: CASSQEVAGVGEQFF
cdr3_nt: TGCGCCAGCAGCCAAGAGGTCGCGGGGGTGGGTGAGCAGTTCTTC

d_call: .
clone_size: .
j_call: TRBJ1-2
v_call: TRBV5-6
cdr3_aa: CASSSDSNYGYTF
cdr3_nt: TGTGCCAGCAGCTCCGACTCTAACTATGGCTACACCTTC